These 15 T cell receptor beta chains came from one sample sequenced in a study of T cell responses to AZD1222 COVID-19 vaccine. Here immunoSEQ multiplex PCR was the method, and the copy in TCRdb shows in-frame clones only, minus some. The data contain some 120,000 clones, about 91% of them seen just once; the ten biggest clones take up under 3.5%. The material was peripheral blood, obtained on day 0 of AZD1222 vaccination. These receptors were collected from an adult in good health.

This clone is a singleton in its sample. V and J are TRBV29-1 and TRBJ2-1, with TRBD2 identical over 7 bases. This CDR3 has 17 residues. Trimming took 0 bases from V and 4 from J; bases not matched to a gene: 12. Germline loops: CDR1 SQVTM, CDR2 ANQGSEA. CDR3: CSVEDPGGAGIYNEQFF. CDR3 nucleotides: TGCAGCGTTGAAGACCCCGGGGGAGCGGGAATTTACAATGAGCAGTTCTTC.

V and J are TRBV6-5 and TRBJ2-3; 10 bases align to TRBD2. The CDR3 has 15 amino acids. The V gene's germline CDR1 is MNHEY and CDR2 SVGAGI. The junction had 5 bases not matched to a gene; V was cut back by 7 bases and J by 1 base. The CDR3 reads CASKLGLAGTDTQYF. The CDR3 bases are TGTGCCAGCAAGCTTGGACTAGCGGGCACAGATACGCAGTATTTT.

Regarding this clone: The same CDR3 also results from other DNA sequences found in this sample. The chain links TRBV7-2 to TRBJ2-1, with D possibly TRBD2 on 6 matching bases. The CDR3 covers 15 residues. Per the germline V gene, CDR1 is SGHTA and CDR2 is FQGNSA. Trimming removed 1 base from V and 7 bases from J, with 14 bases in between. The CDR3 sequence is CASSLVQGGRNEQFF. CDR3 DNA: TGTGCCAGCAGCTTAGTCCAGGGAGGCCGGAATGAGCAGTTCTTC.

This chain joins TRBV14 and TRBJ2-1, with D unclear. The CDR3 is 13 residues long. The germline gives CDR1 SGHDN, CDR2 FVKESK. Trimming removed 0 bases at V and 9 bases at J, with 9 bases between. Written as DNA, the CDR3 is TGTGCCAGCAGCCAAGATTGGGTCGGTGAGCAGTTCTTC. Amino acid sequence: CASSQDWVGEQFF. Full variable domain (outside the CDR3, taken from reference TRBV14 and TRBJ2-1): EAGVTQFPSHSVIEKGQTVTLRCDPISGHDNLYWYRRVMGKEIKFLLHFVKESKQDESGMPNNRFLAERTGGTYSTLKVQPAELEDSGVYFCASSQDWVGEQFFGPGTRLTVL.

This chain connects TRBV6-2 or TRBV6-3 to TRBJ2-7; D ambiguous. V was trimmed by 6 bases and J by 0 bases, leaving 15 bases between them. This CDR3 comprises 15 residues. CDR1 is MNHEY, CDR2 SVGEGT, per germline. The CDR3 protein is CASSSWADASYEQYF. CDR3 in DNA: TGTGCCAGCAGCTCATGGGCCGACGCCTCCTACGAGCAGTACTTC.

J is TRBJ1-1 and V is TRBV6-5; D not resolved. Trimming pared 4 bases from V and 0 bases from J, leaving 12 bases between. The CDR3 runs 15 residues. Germline V gives CDR1 MNHEY, CDR2 SVGAGI. CDR3 sequence reads: CASSSRLFLNTEAFF. The CDR3 DNA is TGTGCCAGCAGTTCAAGGTTATTTTTGAACACTGAAGCTTTCTTT.

The chain carries TRBV6-6 and TRBJ1-2; D is unresolved. The CDR3 consists of 15 residues. Per the germline V gene, CDR1 is MNHNY and CDR2 is SVGAGI (reference sequence). The ends were cut back, 4 bases at V and 0 bases at J, with 12 bases in the middle. This chain's CDR3 is CASSSPGEANYGYTF. CDR3 DNA: TGTGCCAGCAGTTCCCCGGGAGAGGCTAACTATGGCTACACCTTC.

The J gene is TRBJ1-4, the V gene TRBV21-1. TRBV21-1 is marked as a pseudogene. The CDR3 loop spans 16 amino acids. The CDR3 region has the DNA TGTGCCAGCAGCAAAAGAAGAGGGATAACTAATGAAAAACTGTTTTTT. Translating it yields CASSKRRGITNEKLFF.

This clone has a single count. This chain links TRBV9 with TRBJ1-4; unclear D gene. With 0 bases removed from V and 6 bases from J, the gap between germline ends came to 15 bases. CDR3 length: 16 residues. Germline V CDR1 and CDR2: SGDLS, YYNGEE. This CDR3 is CASSVESRGVDEKLFF. CDR3 bases: TGTGCCAGCAGCGTAGAATCGCGGGGAGTGGATGAAAAACTGTTTTTT.

The count of this clone is one. The chain combines TRBV6-5 with TRBJ1-5, with D unresolved. The CDR3 loop spans 13 amino acids. Germline CDR1 is MNHEY and CDR2 is SVGAGI. V was clipped by 7 bases and J by 5 bases, with 12 bases between them. CDR3 protein: CASTMDRYQPQHF. The CDR3 DNA reads as TGTGCCAGCACCATGGACCGATATCAGCCCCAGCATTTT.

This chain links TRBV19 with TRBJ2-1, with a weak D call TRBD2 (6 bases). The CDR3 extends over 15 amino acids. Per germline, CDR1 LNHDA and CDR2 SQIVND (reference sequence). Trimming stripped 4 bases from V and 3 bases from J, with 13 bases between. The CDR3: CASSTDSGVYNEQFF. CDR3 in DNA: TGTGCCAGTAGTACTGATAGCGGAGTCTACAATGAGCAGTTCTTC.

The chain recombines TRBV18 with TRBJ1-2; TRBD1 might be the D (5 bases). V shed 6 bases and J shed 4 bases, with 12 bases lying between them. CDR1 KGHSH and CDR2 LQKENI come from the germline V gene. The CDR3 loop spans 13 amino acids. For the CDR3, the DNA is TGTGCCAGCTCGGGGGGGGACGGCTATGGCTACACCTTC. Amino acid sequence: CASSGGDGYGYTF.

The V call is TRBV12-3 or TRBV12-4, the J call TRBJ1-4; unclear D gene. Trimming left V 7 bases short and J 4 bases short, with 7 bases between. The CDR3 sequence is 12 residues long. The CDR3 here is CASTFSNEKLFF. The CDR3 coding sequence is TGTGCCAGCACTTTCAGTAATGAAAAACTGTTTTTT.

This chain uses TRBV27 with TRBJ1-6; TRBD1 agrees at 7 bases. Per the germline V gene, CDR1 is MNHEY and CDR2 is SMNVEV (reference sequence). With 5 bases clipped from V and 0 bases from J, the junction kept 13 bases outside the gene matches. The CDR3 is 19 residues long. CDR3 DNA: TGTGCCAGCAGTCAACAGGGGACGATTAGTAGCTCCTATAATTCACCCCTCCACTTT. Translated, it gives CASSQQGTISSSYNSPLHF.

This chain joins TRBV11-2 and TRBJ1-5; D perhaps matches TRBD1 (5 bases). Germline V gene data show CDR1 as SGHAT and CDR2 as FQNNGV. V lost 5 bases to trimming and J lost 5 bases, with 10 bases between them. The CDR3 is 13 amino acids. The CDR3 bases are TGTGCCAGCAGCATATCGGGGGATCAGCCCCAGCATTTT. This gives the protein CASSISGDQPQHF. The full variable domain, its missing parts supplied by reference TRBV11-2 and TRBJ1-5, is EAGVAQSPRYKIIEKRQSVAFWCNPISGHATLYWYQQILGQGPKLLIQFQNNGVVDDSQLPKDRFSAERLKGVDSTLKIQPAKLEDSAVYLCASSISGDQPQHFGDGTRLSIL.